This TCR beta chain was found in a study of T-cell memory formation after mild COVID-19. Overall study results and limits: Clones contracting over day 15 to 85 were CD4/CD8 balanced, with later expanders leaning CD4+. CD8+ contracting clones occupied EMRA, while CD4+ ones occupied mainly CM and EM. The pre-infection memory compartment contained some responding clones, suggesting cross-reactive memory joined.

Notes on this clonotype: Antigen unknown.

The germline gives CDR1 MGHRA, CDR2 YSYEKL. CDR3 size: 16 residues. The trim removed 1 base at V and 2 bases at J, leaving 7 bases unmatched. Sample barcodes and UMIs were carried by the TCR alpha and TCR beta cDNA libraries that 5'RACE generated with constant-segment primers. TCRdb analysed the 5' RACE reads with MiXCR anew, one entry per CDR3 protein. The sample contains about 340,000 distinct CDR3 sequences, roughly 13% of which appear only once. The sample was PBMCs or a T cell subset sorted from them (not recorded which). The clonotype originates from a man between 18 and 29 years old who had mild COVID-19 (a few samples of this study predate the infection). Cell type and time point are not known. The chain uses TRBV4-1 and TRBJ2-5; the match to TRBD1 covers 7 bases. CDR3 sequence reads: CASSQVEQGKQETQYF. The CDR3, as DNA: TGCGCCAGCAGCCAAGTCGAACAGGGGAAGCAAGAGACCCAGTACTTC.